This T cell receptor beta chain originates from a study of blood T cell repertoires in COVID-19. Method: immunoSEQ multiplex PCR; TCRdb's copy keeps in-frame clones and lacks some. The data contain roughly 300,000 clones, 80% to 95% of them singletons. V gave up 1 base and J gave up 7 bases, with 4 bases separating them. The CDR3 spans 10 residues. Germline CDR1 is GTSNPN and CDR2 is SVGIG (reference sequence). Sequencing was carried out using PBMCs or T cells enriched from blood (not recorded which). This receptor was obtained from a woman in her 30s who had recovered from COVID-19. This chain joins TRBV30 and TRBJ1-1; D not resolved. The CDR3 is CAWSGHEAFF. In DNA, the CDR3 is TGTGCCTGGAGTGGACATGAAGCTTTCTTT. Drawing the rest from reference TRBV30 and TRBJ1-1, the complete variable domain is SQTIHQWPATLVQPVGSPLSLECTVEGTSNPNLYWYRQAAGRGLQLLFYSVGIGQISSEVPQNLSASRPQDRQFILSSKKLLLSDSGFYLCAWSGHEAFFGQGTRLTVV.